This T cell receptor (beta chain) was found in a study of blood T cell repertoires in COVID-19. Per the germline V gene, CDR1 is SEHNR and CDR2 is FQNEAQ (reference sequence). The CDR3 runs to 19 residues. V lost 4 bases, J lost 3 bases, and 14 bases stayed unmatched. By frequency in the sample, this clone is medium-sized. Using immunoSEQ multiplex PCR, the repertoire was profiled, and TCRdb retains in-frame clones only, with some absent. The data contain 75,000 to 100,000 clones, more than 75% of them singletons. Sample: peripheral blood. The gene calls are TRBV7-9 and TRBJ2-1; 11 bases are shared with TRBD2. The TCR sequence derives from a human donor in a cohort sampled during active COVID-19. The CDR3 loop reads CASSSLGDLAGGNYNEQFF. The CDR3 DNA reads as TGTGCCAGCAGCTCCCTTGGTGATCTAGCGGGGGGAAACTACAATGAGCAGTTCTTC.